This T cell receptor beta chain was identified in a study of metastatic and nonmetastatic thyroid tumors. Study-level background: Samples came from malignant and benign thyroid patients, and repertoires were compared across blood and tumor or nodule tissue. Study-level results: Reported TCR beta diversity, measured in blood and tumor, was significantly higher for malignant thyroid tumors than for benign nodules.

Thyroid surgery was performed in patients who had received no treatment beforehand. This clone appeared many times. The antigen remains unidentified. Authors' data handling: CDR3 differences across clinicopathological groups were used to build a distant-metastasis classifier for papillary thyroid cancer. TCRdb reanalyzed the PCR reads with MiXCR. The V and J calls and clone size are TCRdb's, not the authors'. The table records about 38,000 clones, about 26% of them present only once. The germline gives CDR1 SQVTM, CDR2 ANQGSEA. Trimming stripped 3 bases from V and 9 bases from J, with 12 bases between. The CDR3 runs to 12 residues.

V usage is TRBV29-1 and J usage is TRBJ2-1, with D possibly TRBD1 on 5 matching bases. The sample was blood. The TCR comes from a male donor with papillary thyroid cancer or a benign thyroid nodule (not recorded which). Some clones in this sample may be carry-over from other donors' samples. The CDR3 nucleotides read TGCAGCGTTGAGGGGCAGCCGCGTGAGCAGTTCTTC. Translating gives CSVEGQPREQFF.